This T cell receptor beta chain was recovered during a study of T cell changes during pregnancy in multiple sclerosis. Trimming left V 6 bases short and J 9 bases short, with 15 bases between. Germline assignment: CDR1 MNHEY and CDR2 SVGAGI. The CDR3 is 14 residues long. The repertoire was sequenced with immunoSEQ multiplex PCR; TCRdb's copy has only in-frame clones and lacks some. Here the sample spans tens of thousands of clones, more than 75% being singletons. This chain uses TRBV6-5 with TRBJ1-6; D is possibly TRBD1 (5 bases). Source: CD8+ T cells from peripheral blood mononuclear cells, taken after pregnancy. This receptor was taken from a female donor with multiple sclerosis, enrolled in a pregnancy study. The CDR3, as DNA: TGTGCCAGCAGGACCCAGGGAACAGGTTCACCCCTCCACTTT. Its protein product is CASRTQGTGSPLHF.